A selection of T cell receptor beta chains follows, all from one sample in a study of OX40 agonist ivuxolimab in advanced cancers. Method: immunoSEQ multiplex PCR; TCRdb's copy keeps in-frame clones and lacks some. Of about 64,000 clones listed, approximately 80% are singletons. This specimen consisted of CD4+ or CD8+ T cells sorted from blood, obtained in a trial of the OX40 agonist ivuxolimab. The source of these receptors is an adult with an advanced solid tumor such as melanoma, head and neck, liver or kidney cancer. Each CDR3 is given with its conserved first and last residue. D genes are given only for firm matches. Not all rows give a size; the values are once, few, many and, for expanded clones, a class.

-	TRBV2	TRBJ2-5	-	CASTTGYVRVTQYF	TGTGCCAGCACCACAGGGTACGTTCGGGTGACCCAGTACTTC
once	TRBV27	TRBJ1-1	-	CASSLSQANTEAFF	TGTGCCAGCAGTTTATCTCAGGCGAACACTGAAGCTTTCTTT
-	TRBV11-3	TRBJ2-3	TRBD1	CASSVGQGAYTQYF	TGTGCCAGCAGCGTGGGACAGGGGGCTTATACGCAGTATTTT
-	TRBV19	TRBJ1-1	-	CASSIPGTAEAFF	TGTGCCAGTAGTATTCCGGGTACGGCTGAAGCTTTCTTT
-	TRBV7-6	TRBJ2-3	-	CASSLSPGQDTQYF	TGTGCCAGCAGCTTAAGTCCGGGCCAAGATACGCAGTATTTT
-	TRBV14	TRBJ2-3	-	CASSQEKGFGTDTQYF	TGTGCCAGCAGCCAAGAAAAGGGTTTCGGCACAGATACGCAGTATTTT
few	TRBV4-1	TRBJ1-5	-	CASSQEQNQPQHF	TGCGCCAGCAGCCAAGAACAGAATCAGCCCCAGCATTTT
few	TRBV18	TRBJ2-3	-	CASSPTKGVEDTQYF	TGTGCCAGCTCACCAACGAAGGGAGTGGAAGATACGCAGTATTTT
-	TRBV5-4	TRBJ2-7	-	CASSLAEHEQYF	TGTGCCAGCAGCTTGGCAGAACACGAGCAGTACTTC
-	TRBV19	TRBJ2-1	TRBD2	CASSMTSGGANEQFF	TGTGCCAGTAGTATGACTAGCGGGGGGGCCAATGAGCAGTTCTTC
-	TRBV5-1	TRBJ1-3	-	CASSLEGVGSGNTIYF	TGCGCCAGCAGCTTGGAAGGGGTCGGGTCTGGAAACACCATATATTTT
-	TRBV4-1	TRBJ1-2	-	CASSQGPRDYGYTF	TGCGCCAGCAGCCAAGGTCCCAGGGACTATGGCTACACCTTC
-	TRBV7-9	TRBJ2-1	-	CASSLAVAGRQFF	TGTGCCAGCAGCTTAGCGGTGGCGGGGCGGCAGTTCTTC
-	TRBV4-1	TRBJ1-5	-	CASSQTLLAIYQPQHF	TGCGCCAGCAGCCAAACCCTATTAGCTATCTATCAGCCCCAGCATTTT
-	TRBV18	TRBJ1-2	TRBD1	CASSPSTTGEGGYTF	TGTGCCAGCTCACCATCGACTACAGGGGAAGGTGGCTACACCTTC
-	TRBV30	TRBJ2-5	TRBD2	CAFEPGTRGAPQYF	TGTGCCTTCGAGCCCGGGACTAGAGGGGCGCCCCAGTACTTC
-	TRBV2	TRBJ1-5	-	CASSVSSSNQPQHF	TGTGCCAGCAGTGTATCGAGTTCTAATCAGCCCCAGCATTTT
-	TRBV30	TRBJ1-3	-	CAWSVTGNTIYF	TGTGCCTGGAGTGTAACCGGAAACACCATATATTTT
-	TRBV5-1	TRBJ2-3	-	CASSLAPPGGTDTQYF	TGCGCCAGCAGCTTGGCCCCACCTGGGGGCACAGATACGCAGTATTTT
-	TRBV4-1	TRBJ2-2	-	CASSQDRGAGELFF	TGCGCCAGCAGCCAAGATAGAGGGGCCGGGGAGCTGTTTTTT
-	TRBV27	TRBJ1-1	TRBD1	CASSLRQGWSTEAFF	TGTGCCAGCAGTCTAAGACAGGGGTGGAGCACTGAAGCTTTCTTT
-	TRBV18	TRBJ1-1	-	CASSPPKGSRTEAFF	TGTGCCAGCTCACCACCAAAGGGATCGAGGACTGAAGCTTTCTTT
-	TRBV9	TRBJ2-3	-	CASSVVGASTDTQYF	TGTGCCAGCAGCGTAGTGGGGGCGAGCACAGATACGCAGTATTTT
-	TRBV5-1	TRBJ2-1	-	CASSIQVADNNEQFF	TGCGCCAGCAGCATCCAAGTAGCGGACAACAATGAGCAGTTCTTC
-	TRBV5-1	TRBJ2-7	TRBD1	CASSLRDPQGDEQYF	TGCGCCAGCAGCTTGCGTGACCCCCAGGGGGACGAGCAGTACTTC
once	TRBV5-1	TRBJ1-1	-	CASRSGTTNTEAFF	TGCGCCAGCAGATCCGGGACAACTAACACTGAAGCTTTCTTT
-	TRBV7-9	TRBJ2-1	-	CASSLVGEQFF	TGTGCCAGCAGCTTAGTAGGGGAGCAGTTCTTC
once	TRBV5-1	TRBJ1-2	-	CASSLGATRGGYTF	TGCGCCAGCAGCTTGGGGGCCACCCGGGGGGGCTACACCTTC
-	TRBV5-1	TRBJ2-7	-	CASRFPGIGEQYF	TGCGCCAGCAGGTTCCCAGGGATTGGCGAGCAGTACTTC
few	TRBV4-1	TRBJ1-3	-	CASSQAPGPGNTIYF	TGCGCCAGCAGCCAAGCTCCGGGTCCTGGAAACACCATATATTTT
-	TRBV4-2	TRBJ2-7	TRBD1	CASSPPGQGAREQYF	TGTGCCAGCAGCCCACCGGGACAGGGGGCTCGCGAGCAGTACTTC
few	TRBV7-8	TRBJ1-6	-	CASSLEGSPLHF	TGTGCCAGCAGCTTAGAGGGGTCACCCCTCCACTTT
once	TRBV2	TRBJ2-3	-	CASSAGRGRTDTQYF	TGTGCCAGCAGTGCCGGCAGGGGAAGAACAGATACGCAGTATTTT
-	TRBV7-6	TRBJ2-5	-	CASSLIGGVGGETQYF	TGTGCCAGCAGCTTAATCGGCGGGGTAGGGGGGGAGACCCAGTACTTC
-	TRBV9	TRBJ1-4	TRBD1	CASSETHRGSSEKLFF	TGTGCCAGCAGCGAAACTCACAGGGGGAGTAGTGAAAAACTGTTTTTT